The 10 T cell receptor beta chains given below trace back to one sample, sequenced in a study of Graves' ophthalmopathy and Graves' hyperthyroidism. Transcripts of RNA were the source for amplifying TCR beta CDR3 regions. Scientists carried out first-round RT-PCR using HTBI primers and then a second-round multiplex PCR. TCRdb re-called the multiplex PCR reads with MiXCR, one entry per CDR3 protein. The table shows 220,000 or so distinct CDR3 sequences, with roughly 21% occurring only once. The sample was peripheral blood. The receptors shown here come from a woman between 45 and 65 years old with Graves' ophthalmopathy.

This clonotype was seen repeatedly, ten times or more. The chain uses TRBV20-1 and TRBJ2-6; possibly TRBD2 for D (6 bases). Germline V gene lookup returns CDR1 DFQATT and CDR2 SNEGSKA (reference sequence). The CDR3 totals 13 residues. The CDR3 loop reads CCSGASGANVLTF. Here the CDR3 DNA reads TGCTGTAGCGGTGCCTCTGGGGCCAACGTCCTGACTTTC.

This clonotype was counted many times. The chain uses TRBV9 and TRBJ1-2; 7 nucleotides line up with TRBD1. Germline V gene lookup returns CDR1 SGDLS and CDR2 YYNGEE. J was trimmed by 7 bases and V by 4 bases; bases with no gene match: 7. The CDR3 spans 13 residues. The CDR3 is CASSKSGGSGYTF. CDR3 DNA: TGTGCCAGCAGCAAATCAGGGGGTTCTGGCTACACCTTC.

This clonotype was picked up a small number of times. CDR3 loop: CATPMSELNTEAFF. In DNA form, the CDR3 reads TGTGCCACCCCTATGTCGGAGCTGAACACTGAAGCTTTCTTT. The chain links TRBV28 to TRBJ1-1; D gene ambiguous. Trimming cost V 10 bases and J 0 bases, with 15 bases left between them. The CDR3 consists of 14 residues. Germline CDR1 MDHEN, CDR2 SYDVKM.

This clonotype was counted at least ten times. The rearrangement joins TRBV11-2 to TRBJ2-5; TRBD1 matches 8 bases. Germline V gives CDR1 SGHAT, CDR2 FQNNGV. The CDR3 loop spans 15 amino acids. Trimming at V came to 6 bases and at J to 2 bases, leaving 8 bases not matched to a gene. For the CDR3, the DNA is TGTGCCAGCAGTCCTAATCGGGACAGGCAAGAGACCCAGTACTTC. Amino acids: CASSPNRDRQETQYF. Full variable domain (outside the CDR3, taken from reference TRBV11-2 and TRBJ2-5): EAGVAQSPRYKIIEKRQSVAFWCNPISGHATLYWYQQILGQGPKLLIQFQNNGVVDDSQLPKDRFSAERLKGVDSTLKIQPAKLEDSAVYLCASSPNRDRQETQYFGPGTRLLVL.

This clonotype was seen many times. J is TRBJ1-2 and V is TRBV27, with unresolved D. Trimming left V 0 bases short and J 8 bases short, with 10 bases between. This CDR3 region has 13 residues. Germline loops: CDR1 MNHEY, CDR2 SMNVEV (reference sequence). CDR3 protein: CASSLSMVGGYTF. CDR3 DNA: TGTGCCAGCAGTTTATCGATGGTAGGAGGCTACACCTTC.

This clonotype was counted between two and nine times. Given a much more abundant clone one base away, this may be a read error. CDR3: CACSITGMRYEQYF. The CDR3 coding sequence is TGCGCCTGCAGCATCACAGGGATGAGGTACGAGCAGTACTTC. The J gene is TRBJ2-7, the V gene TRBV5-1; the D gene is possibly TRBD1 (6 bases). The germline V gene has CDR1 SGHRS and CDR2 YFSETQ. The CDR3 runs to 14 residues.

This clonotype was detected many times. The chain is built from TRBV20-1 and TRBJ2-7; D not resolved. Trimming stripped 0 bases from V and 4 bases from J, with 10 bases between. The CDR3 sequence is 13 residues long. Germline V gene data show CDR1 as DFQATT and CDR2 as SNEGSKA (reference sequence). CDR3 amino acids: CSARDRGQYEQYF. The CDR3 nucleotides are TGCAGTGCTAGAGATCGTGGCCAGTACGAGCAGTACTTC.

The sample holds many counts of this clonotype. The chain couples TRBV20-1 to TRBJ1-6; 10 bases align to TRBD1. The CDR3 consists of 13 residues. With 5 bases clipped from V and 9 bases from J, the junction kept 4 bases outside the gene matches. CDR1 and CDR2 from the germline V gene are DFQATT and SNEGSKA (reference sequence). The CDR3 here is CSAAGTGVSPLHF. Written as DNA, the CDR3 is TGCAGTGCTGCCGGGACAGGGGTTTCACCCCTCCACTTT.

Ten or more counts support this clonotype. The chain carries TRBV12-3 or TRBV12-4 and TRBJ2-2; no firm D call. CDR3 length equals 13 residues. Trimming took off 6 bases at V and 6 bases at J, with 11 bases between the two ends. CDR3 residues: CASSPRLSGELFF. The CDR3, as DNA: TGTGCCAGCAGCCCCAGACTCTCCGGGGAGCTGTTTTTT.

The table lists this clonotype with many counts. The genes are TRBV19 and TRBJ2-7; D is undetermined. Trimming stripped 1 base from V and 1 base from J, with 14 bases between. The CDR3 sequence is 16 residues long. The germline CDR1 and CDR2 sequences are LNHDA and SQIVND (reference sequence). The CDR3: CASSIALTRPSYEQYF. DNA of the CDR3: TGTGCCAGTAGTATAGCCCTGACCCGCCCTTCCTACGAGCAGTACTTC.